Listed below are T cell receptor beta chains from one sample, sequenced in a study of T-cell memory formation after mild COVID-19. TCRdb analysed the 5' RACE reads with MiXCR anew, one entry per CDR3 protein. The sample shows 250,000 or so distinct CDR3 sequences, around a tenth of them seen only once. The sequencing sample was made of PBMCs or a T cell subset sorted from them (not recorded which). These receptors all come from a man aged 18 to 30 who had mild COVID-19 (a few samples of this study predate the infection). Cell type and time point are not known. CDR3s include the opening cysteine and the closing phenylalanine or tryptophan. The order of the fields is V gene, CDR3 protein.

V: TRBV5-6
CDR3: CASSPFAGVNGELFF

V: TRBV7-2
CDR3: CASSLASPGGSETQYF

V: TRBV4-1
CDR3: CASSQIGLAETQYF

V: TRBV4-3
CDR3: CASSRSSSRVETQYF

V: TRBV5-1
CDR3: CASSLEGQGNGYTF

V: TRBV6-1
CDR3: CASSEGVSGNTIYF

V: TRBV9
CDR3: CASSAPPGSETQYF

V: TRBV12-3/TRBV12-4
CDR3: CASSPPDVGGNQPQHF

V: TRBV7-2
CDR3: CASRSGLAGAADTQYF

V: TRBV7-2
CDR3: CASSLASADNEQFF

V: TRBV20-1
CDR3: CSAGPAGRNEQYF

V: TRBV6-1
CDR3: CASSGSDGGAETQYF

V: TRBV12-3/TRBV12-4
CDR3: CASSLGGQSRSPLHF

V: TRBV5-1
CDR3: CASSSDRRVAGETQYF

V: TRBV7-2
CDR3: CASSLAGQGLNTEAFF

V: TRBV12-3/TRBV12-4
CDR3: CASRTGSTWANVLTF

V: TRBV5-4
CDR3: CASSPEGAYEQYF

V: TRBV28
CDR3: CASSTGLAGKETQYF

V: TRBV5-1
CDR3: CASSLDEQPWYEQYF

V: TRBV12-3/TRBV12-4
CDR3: CASSFGDRVTDTQYF

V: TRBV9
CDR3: CASSVVGGTGTGELFF

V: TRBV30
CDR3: CAWRQMNTEAFF

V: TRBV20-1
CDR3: CSASQTEAFF

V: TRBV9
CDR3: CASSVRQGGGYTF

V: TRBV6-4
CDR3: CASSDWGARDLEGYTF

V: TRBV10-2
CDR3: CASSGRGGETQYF